This TCR beta chain was recorded in a study of blood T cells in healthy people across ages (dated by TCRdb to about 2015). With respect to the entire study: Template switching captured roughly one uniquely barcoded TCR beta cDNA molecule per two T cells in model experiments. To track age-related changes in TCR beta repertoire diversity, the study relied on deep sequencing normalized with unique cDNA molecular identifiers. Donors were grouped into four age groups: young (average roughly 15 years), middle-aged (approximately 41), aged (around 60) and long-lived (approximately 78). Donors of different ages were randomly distributed across sequencing lanes to avoid experimental bias. Two additional independent replicas of 1 million unique cDNA reads from the same blood draw were analyzed for two donors (one aged 18 to 30 and one aged 80 or older).

Library preparation was by 5' RACE. The instrument given in TCRdb is Illumina HiSeq 2500. A second PCR of about 7 to 12 cycles was performed with a sample-barcoded 5' primer and a J-beta primer mix. A template-switch 5' adaptor carrying 12 random nucleotides introduced a unique molecular identifier onto each TCR beta cDNA molecule. Each sample yielded at least 3 million CDR3-containing paired-end reads. The Mint cDNA synthesis kit, primed by a TRBC-specific oligonucleotide, was used to synthesize first-strand cDNA from all RNA. All cDNA was treated with uracil-DNA glycosylase and then went through a first 18-cycle PCR with the universal primers M1SS and BC2_uni_R. As for the authors' bioinformatics: Each sample was normalized by randomly selecting 1 million high-quality reads, each carrying a distinct molecular identifier. Reads sharing molecular identifiers were discarded rather than binned into consensus sequences. MiTCR, with a Q25 quality threshold and the strictest error-elimination algorithm, was used for CDR3 identification, clonotype clustering and error correction. A nonparametric unseen species model with Euler transformation was used to estimate a lower bound on total TCR beta diversity. TCRdb took the public reads, trimmed them with fastp at Q25, ran MiXCR for clone calling and kept in-frame beta chains. Entries are consolidated by CDR3 protein sequence, retaining the most common genes and DNA. It is TCRdb's table, rather than the study itself, that gives the V and J calls and clone size. Present in this sample are about 1.1 million distinct CDR3 sequences, about two fifths of which were seen just once. Around 13% of the sample goes to the ten largest clones.

The donors were under 40 Caucasian individuals from Russia, aged roughly 6 to 100 years, who were systemically healthy. Roughly 11 milliliters of peripheral blood were drawn from each donor into EDTA-treated Vacutainer tubes. Ficoll-Paque density-gradient centrifugation was used to isolate PBMCs, with at least 7 million per sample. Trizol reagent was used to extract total RNA from the PBMCs, yielding at least 5 micrograms per sample. Naive CD45RAhigh/CD27high T cell percentages were measured by flow cytometry on a PBMC aliquot from every donor. Remarks on this clonotype: Its antigen target is currently unknown. No quality values exist for individual bases; no much larger clone is one base distant.

Results and caveats for the whole study, not just this receptor: Because the CMV infection status of the donors was unknown, age-related changes in expanded clonotypes may potentially have been confounded. Since profiling was done on bulk unsorted PBMCs, naive and antigen-experienced compartments could not be conclusively compared. As age increased, observed TCR beta diversity per million T cells dropped in a roughly linear way, and a significant reduction was already evident by age 40. Compared with the aged group, the long-lived group had more naive CD4+ T cells, fewer expanded clones and increased TCR diversity, a pattern suggesting age selection. The percentage of naive T cells measured by flow cytometry correlated strongly with observed TCR beta diversity. Estimates of total diversity from one million sequenced T cells were regarded as lower bounds and underestimates.

CDR1 and CDR2 are drawn from the germline V gene: LGHNA, YSLEER. Relative to germline, V is 1 base shorter and J is 0 bases shorter, with 10 bases between their ends. The cysteine opens and the phenylalanine closes a CDR3 of 15 amino acids. Of the read, only the CDR3 DNA is kept; its 45 bases are in frame from base 1. The receptor was isolated from a man aged 18 to 30 in good health. The sequencing sample was made of blood. The rearranged segments are TRBV4-3 and TRBJ2-7, with TRBD1 as a weak D call on 6 bases. CDR3 reads: CASSQGQASSYEQYF. The DNA is as follows: TGCGCCAGCAGCCAAGGACAGGCTAGCTCCTACGAGCAGTACTTC.